This passage covers 25 T cell receptor beta chains from one sample sequenced in a study of CD8+CD57+ T cells in acquired aplastic anemia. Patients who underwent sequencing had shown CD8+CD57+ cell expansion by flow cytometry. TCR beta VDJ and CDR3 profiles were obtained from a genomic DNA template. TCRdb reprocessed the reads with MiXCR, giving one entry per CDR3 protein. The sample records roughly 220,000 distinct CDR3 sequences, 65% being singletons. Sequencing input: sorted CD4+, CD8+, or CD8+CD57+ T cells (not recorded which) from PBMCs. These receptor sequences come from a human donor with aplastic anemia.

This clonotype was found many times. This sequence joins TRBV12-3 or TRBV12-4 and TRBJ2-2; TRBD2 matches at 15 bases. V lost 4 bases, J lost 6 bases, and 3 bases stayed unmatched. This CDR3 contains 16 residues. CDR3 DNA: TGTGCCAGCAGTTCATGGACTAGCGGGGGGGCCGGGGAGCTGTTTTTT. As protein: CASSSWTSGGAGELFF.

This clonotype appeared a few times. The chain joins TRBV7-9 to TRBJ2-1; D not resolved. This CDR3 spans 12 amino acids. Trimming stripped 3 bases from V and 4 bases from J, with 4 bases between. CDR1 is SEHNR and CDR2 is FQNEAQ in the germline V gene (reference sequence). DNA for the CDR3: TGTGCCAGCAGCTTCTCTTACAATGAGCAGTTCTTC. Translated, it gives CASSFSYNEQFF.

The chain uses TRBV7-8 and TRBJ1-5; TRBD1 might be the D (6 bases). Germline CDR1 and CDR2: SGHVS and FQNEAQ. The V end was cut by 6 bases, the J end by 5 bases, with 11 bases between. The CDR3 sequence is 13 residues long. CDR3 sequence reads: CASSLQGHQPQHF. The CDR3, as DNA: TGTGCCAGCAGTTTACAGGGACATCAGCCCCAGCATTTT.

This clonotype has a single count. The junction and the germline gene differ at one end; a read error may be behind it. This rearrangement joins TRBV10-2 to TRBJ2-3, with D possibly TRBD2 on 5 matching bases. CDR3 length equals 14 residues. Germline V lookup: CDR1 WSHSY, CDR2 SAAADI. CDR3 loop: CASSYQPQRDTQYF. As DNA, the CDR3 is TGTGCCAGCAGTTACCAACCCCAGAGGGATACACAGTATTTT.

This clonotype was observed at least ten times. V gene TRBV5-6 combines with J gene TRBJ1-1; no reliable D call. Trimming removed 1 base from V and 1 base from J, with 8 bases in between. CDR1 is SGHDT, CDR2 YYEEEE, per germline. The CDR3 is made up of 14 amino acids. CDR3 in DNA: TGTGCCAGCAGCTTGCCGGGTGAGAACACTGAAGCTTTCTTT. Residues: CASSLPGENTEAFF.

This chain uses TRBV4-3 with TRBJ2-7; D may be TRBD2 (5 bases). Between the trimmed V and J ends, which lost 0 bases and 5 bases, there was a span of 17 bases. The CDR3 runs 16 residues. The V gene's germline CDR1 is LGHNA and CDR2 YSLEER. CDR3 in DNA: TGCGCCAGCAGCCAAGATACGGCAGGACTCCGGGACGAGCAGTACTTC. Its translation is CASSQDTAGLRDEQYF.

The chain has TRBV2 and TRBJ2-7, with D perhaps matching TRBD2 (5 bases). Between the trimmed V and J ends, which lost 5 bases and 0 bases, there was a span of 14 bases. The CDR3 has 15 residues. Germline-derived CDR1 and CDR2 are SNHLY and FYNNEI. CDR3 nucleotides: TGTGCCAGCAGTCCCACTGGGAGTAGCTCCTACGAGCAGTACTTC. The encoded protein is CASSPTGSSSYEQYF.

The rearrangement uses TRBV7-8 and TRBJ2-7; 9 bases fit TRBD1. Trimming took 5 bases from V and 3 from J; bases not matched to a gene: 8. The V gene's germline CDR1 is SGHVS and CDR2 FQNEAQ. The CDR3 length is 15 residues. The DNA for the CDR3 is TGTGCCAGCAGCACCGCCGGGACAGGGTTCTACGAGCAGTACTTC. Its translation: CASSTAGTGFYEQYF.

This chain uses TRBV19 with TRBJ2-7; TRBD2 aligns across 7 bases. The germline V gene encodes CDR1 LNHDA and CDR2 SQIVND (reference sequence). The CDR3 is 15 residues long. The ends lost 3 bases at V and 2 bases at J; junction bases unmatched: 7. The CDR3 protein is CASSITGGTTYEQYF. Written as DNA, the CDR3 is TGTGCCAGTAGTATCACGGGAGGAACTACCTACGAGCAGTACTTC.

This chain links TRBV24-1 with TRBJ2-5; possibly TRBD1 for D (5 bases). Germline CDR1 is KGHDR and CDR2 is SFDVKD. V was cut by 5 bases and J by 2 bases, with 8 bases left in between. The CDR3 consists of 13 residues. Here the CDR3 reads CATSGRQQETQYF. For the CDR3, the DNA is TGTGCCACCAGTGGTAGACAGCAAGAGACCCAGTACTTC.

This clonotype was observed a single time. The chain uses TRBV9 and TRBJ2-3; perhaps TRBD2 as D (6 bases). In germline, CDR1 is SGDLS, CDR2 YYNGEE. The CDR3 is 16 residues long. V gave up 3 bases and J gave up 2 bases, with 16 bases separating them. The CDR3 DNA reads as TGTGCCAGCAGCGAGGACCTCGGGGGAAACACAGATACGCAGTATTTT. It is translated as CASSEDLGGNTDTQYF.

The rearrangement joins TRBV7-8 to TRBJ2-4; TRBD2 matches 8 bases. After removal of 4 bases from V and 7 bases from J, the junction contained 6 bases not matched to a gene. Germline CDR1 and CDR2: SGHVS and FQNEAQ. This CDR3 comprises 14 residues. The CDR3: CASSSYGGANIQYF. DNA for the CDR3: TGTGCCAGCAGCTCCTACGGGGGGGCGAACATTCAGTACTTC.

The rearrangement joins TRBV4-1 to TRBJ2-7; D unresolved. V was clipped by 0 bases and J by 6 bases, with 9 bases between them. This CDR3 region has 13 residues. Germline V gene lookup returns CDR1 MGHRA and CDR2 YSYEKL. The CDR3 DNA reads TGCGCCAGCAGCCAAGATCTCAGTGTCGAGCAGTACTTC. Protein: CASSQDLSVEQYF.

J is TRBJ1-1 and V is TRBV2; a possible D gene is TRBD1 (5 bases). Germline assignment: CDR1 SNHLY and CDR2 FYNNEI. The CDR3 loop spans 14 amino acids. Trimming pared 3 bases from V and 5 bases from J, leaving 13 bases between. DNA for the CDR3: TGTGCCAGCAGTGACCCCGGGGGGAGGACTGAAGCTTTCTTT. This gives the protein CASSDPGGRTEAFF.

In this sample, this clonotype turned up many times. The chain employs TRBV6-5 and TRBJ2-7, with D tentatively TRBD1 (5 bases). The V gene's germline CDR1 is MNHEY and CDR2 SVGAGI. V shed 0 bases and J shed 2 bases, with 14 bases lying between them. The CDR3 has 16 amino acids. This CDR3 reads CASSYSTGAATYEQYF. Written as DNA, the CDR3 is TGTGCCAGCAGTTACTCGACTGGGGCGGCGACCTACGAGCAGTACTTC.

DNA of the CDR3: TGTGCCAGCAGTTACTCATCCGCCAGGGGGAACTATAATTCACCCCTCCACTTT. Translating gives CASSYSSARGNYNSPLHF. V is TRBV6-5 and J is TRBJ1-6; 7 bases are shared with TRBD1. Germline V CDR1 and CDR2: MNHEY, SVGAGI. This CDR3 contains 18 residues. The V and J ends lost 0 bases and 3 bases, in that order; junction bases with no gene match: 8.

The V gene is TRBV2, the J gene TRBJ2-5; 9 bases align to TRBD1. V was pared by 6 bases and J by 0 bases, with 5 bases of the junction left unmatched. CDR1 is SNHLY, CDR2 FYNNEI, per germline. The CDR3 loop spans 15 amino acids. In DNA, the CDR3 is TGTGCCAGCAGGGTACAGGGGGCTTACCAAGAGACCCAGTACTTC. It specifies CASRVQGAYQETQYF. The full variable domain, in which reference TRBV2 and TRBJ2-5 provide the parts outside the CDR3, is EPEVTQTPSHQVTQMGQEVILRCVPISNHLYFYWYRQILGQKVEFLVSFYNNEISEKSEIFDDQFSVERPDGSNFTLKIRSTKLEDSAMYFCASRVQGAYQETQYFGPGTRLLVL.

The rearrangement links TRBV10-2 to TRBJ1-2, with 7 nucleotides matching TRBD1. Germline-derived CDR1 and CDR2 are WSHSY and SAAADI. With 3 bases clipped from V and 3 bases from J, the junction kept 7 bases outside the gene matches. The CDR3 spans 15 residues. CDR3 DNA: TGCGCCAGCAGTGATAAAGTCAGGGGGGACTATGGCTACACCTTC. It is translated as CASSDKVRGDYGYTF.

The gene calls are TRBV29-1 and TRBJ2-5; D gene uncertain. Trimming took off 8 bases at V and 8 bases at J, with 15 bases between the two ends. Looked up from germline, CDR1 is SQVTM and CDR2 is ANQGSEA. The CDR3 runs 11 residues. As DNA, the CDR3 is TGCAGCATCCCAGAAGTGGACACCCAGTACTTC. This encodes CSIPEVDTQYF.

V usage is TRBV5-1 and J usage is TRBJ2-6; D may be TRBD1 (5 bases). Germline loops: CDR1 SGHRS, CDR2 YFSETQ. This CDR3 has 17 residues. V lost 7 bases and J lost 0, with 17 bases in between. CDR3 in amino acids: CASSTQGIHSGANVLTF. CDR3 DNA: TGCGCCAGCTCGACTCAGGGAATCCACTCTGGGGCCAACGTCCTGACTTTC.

The chain employs TRBV4-2 and TRBJ1-2, with D hard to call. The V gene lost 3 bases and the J gene lost 5 bases, with 7 bases spanning the gap. CDR1 is LGHNA and CDR2 is YNFKEQ in the germline V gene. The CDR3 is 12 amino acids. CDR3 DNA: TGTGCCAGCAGCCAGAATCTTTATGGCTACACCTTC. The encoded protein is CASSQNLYGYTF.

The sample holds many counts of this clonotype. The rearrangement joins TRBV11-3 to TRBJ2-3; D possibly corresponds to TRBD2 (5 bases). The V gene lost 4 bases and the J gene lost 2 bases, with 10 bases spanning the gap. The CDR3 length is 14 residues. CDR1 and CDR2 (germline): SGHNT, YENEEA. CDR3 coding DNA: TGTGCCAGCAGCTCCCGCGGGTCCACAGATACGCAGTATTTT. Its protein product is CASSSRGSTDTQYF.

This chain joins TRBV20-1 and TRBJ1-1; no clear D. The CDR3 loop spans 12 amino acids. The V end was cut by 3 bases, the J end by 0 bases, with 5 bases between. CDR1 and CDR2 from the germline V gene are DFQATT and SNEGSKA (reference sequence). The DNA of the CDR3 is TGCAGTGCTAGTAGGGTGAACACTGAAGCTTTCTTT. It encodes CSASRVNTEAFF.

The chain couples TRBV29-1 to TRBJ1-4; 10 bases match TRBD1. J gave up 6 bases and V 6 bases, and 4 bases lay outside the gene matches. The CDR3 sequence is 13 residues long. Germline CDR1 reads SQVTM; CDR2 reads ANQGSEA. The CDR3 sequence: CSVLTGGDEKLFF. As DNA, the CDR3 is TGCAGCGTGTTGACAGGGGGCGATGAAAAACTGTTTTTT.

This clonotype was observed at least ten times. The chain carries TRBV20-1 and TRBJ2-1, with D possibly being TRBD1 or TRBD2 (6 bases each). V was trimmed by 1 base and J by 0 bases, leaving 10 bases between them. Germline CDR1 and CDR2: DFQATT and SNEGSKA (reference sequence). There are 15 residues in the CDR3. CDR3 protein: CSARGRGHSYNEQFF. In nucleotides, the CDR3 is TGCAGTGCTAGAGGACGGGGGCACTCCTACAATGAGCAGTTCTTC.